The rows below give T cell receptor beta chains drawn from one sample of a study of blood T cell repertoires in COVID-19. Profiling relied on immunoSEQ multiplex PCR, and the TCRdb table lists in-frame clones only, not all of them. Among fewer than 350,000 clones, 86% were seen once, and the ten largest hold roughly 12%. What was sequenced was peripheral blood. The receptors come from a young woman with COVID-19, enrolled during active disease. Both conserved end residues are part of each CDR3. Clone size is shown for a subset of rows, as once, few, many or a class of expanded clone.

V gene: TRBV28; J gene: TRBJ2-7; clone size: few; CDR3 protein: CASSFQNYEQYF
V gene: TRBV4-1; J gene: TRBJ2-1; clone size: NA; CDR3 protein: CASSQIRKVANPNSEQFF
V gene: TRBV6-1; J gene: TRBJ1-2; clone size: NA; CDR3 protein: CASSEGGTEYYGYTF
V gene: TRBV2; J gene: TRBJ2-3; clone size: NA; CDR3 protein: CASSAQGNTDTQYF
V gene: TRBV4-1; J gene: TRBJ2-1; clone size: NA; CDR3 protein: CASSSVSAVKFF
V gene: TRBV19; J gene: TRBJ2-5; clone size: NA; CDR3 protein: CASSIPLRSETQYF
V gene: TRBV28; J gene: TRBJ2-3; clone size: once; CDR3 protein: CASSAPGRGPTDTQYF
V gene: TRBV7-9; J gene: TRBJ1-1; clone size: NA; CDR3 protein: CASREMNTEAFF
V gene: TRBV11-2; J gene: TRBJ1-1; clone size: NA; CDR3 protein: CASSFGGTEAFF
V gene: TRBV19; J gene: TRBJ1-2; clone size: NA; CDR3 protein: CASSFTPFYGYTF
V gene: TRBV11-2; J gene: TRBJ1-5; clone size: NA; CDR3 protein: CASSQQSYQPQHF
V gene: TRBV28; J gene: TRBJ1-6; clone size: NA; CDR3 protein: CASEPGGGTGSSPLHF
V gene: TRBV7-9; J gene: TRBJ2-5; clone size: NA; CDR3 protein: CATRGPEETQYF
V gene: TRBV7-8; J gene: TRBJ2-5; clone size: NA; CDR3 protein: CASSLSETQYF
V gene: TRBV28; J gene: TRBJ1-4; clone size: NA; CDR3 protein: CASSMPGDFNEKLFF
V gene: TRBV18; J gene: TRBJ1-2; clone size: NA; CDR3 protein: CASSPQTQGSDGYTF
V gene: TRBV10-3; J gene: TRBJ2-5; clone size: NA; CDR3 protein: CAIISGDQETQYF
V gene: TRBV6-5; J gene: TRBJ2-3; clone size: NA; CDR3 protein: CASRDRGHPTDTQYF
V gene: TRBV6-1; J gene: TRBJ2-1; clone size: NA; CDR3 protein: CASSEWGQDVYNEQFF
V gene: TRBV3-1/TRBV3-2; J gene: TRBJ2-7; clone size: few; CDR3 protein: CASSPDRGWGYEQYF
V gene: TRBV9; J gene: TRBJ2-7; clone size: NA; CDR3 protein: CASSVGAGETYEQYF
V gene: TRBV6-1; J gene: TRBJ1-3; clone size: NA; CDR3 protein: CASSEARRQGSGNTIYF
V gene: TRBV18; J gene: TRBJ1-5; clone size: NA; CDR3 protein: CASSRGWRDNQPQHF
V gene: TRBV21-1; J gene: TRBJ2-7; clone size: NA; CDR3 protein: CASSPLRTGTYEQYF
V gene: TRBV30; J gene: TRBJ1-1; clone size: NA; CDR3 protein: CAWQVAGNTEAFF
V gene: TRBV5-1; J gene: TRBJ2-7; clone size: NA; CDR3 protein: CASSLITTGLIYEQYF
V gene: TRBV28; J gene: TRBJ2-4; clone size: NA; CDR3 protein: CASQPSTVPIAKNIQYF
V gene: TRBV15; J gene: TRBJ1-1; clone size: NA; CDR3 protein: CATSRERQLEAFF
V gene: TRBV3-1/TRBV3-2; J gene: TRBJ2-3; clone size: once; CDR3 protein: CASSPGSADTQYF
V gene: TRBV3-1/TRBV3-2; J gene: TRBJ1-2; clone size: NA; CDR3 protein: CASRQRDYGYTF
V gene: TRBV11-3; J gene: TRBJ1-1; clone size: once; CDR3 protein: CASSPQPEVTEAFF
V gene: TRBV12-5; J gene: TRBJ2-5; clone size: few; CDR3 protein: CASGPWPHKEGTETQYF
V gene: TRBV11-2; J gene: TRBJ2-5; clone size: NA; CDR3 protein: CASSPSTSGQETQYF
V gene: TRBV19; J gene: TRBJ2-7; clone size: NA; CDR3 protein: CASSGTSGVSPSYEQYF
V gene: TRBV19; J gene: TRBJ2-4; clone size: NA; CDR3 protein: CARPGLAGGLAKNIQYF
V gene: TRBV5-4; J gene: TRBJ2-1; clone size: NA; CDR3 protein: CASTRLASSYNEQFF
V gene: TRBV10-3; J gene: TRBJ2-1; clone size: once; CDR3 protein: CAISESPSGGRFEQFF
V gene: TRBV19; J gene: TRBJ2-3; clone size: NA; CDR3 protein: CASSTSSLWADTDTQYF
V gene: TRBV19; J gene: TRBJ2-7; clone size: NA; CDR3 protein: CASAVSDEQYF
V gene: TRBV5-8; J gene: TRBJ1-4; clone size: NA; CDR3 protein: CASSLAGTGLDEKLFF
V gene: TRBV6-5; J gene: TRBJ1-5; clone size: NA; CDR3 protein: CASSARVFQPQHF
V gene: TRBV10-1; J gene: TRBJ2-7; clone size: NA; CDR3 protein: CASSDLSGTGMTYEQYF
V gene: TRBV6-5; J gene: TRBJ1-4; clone size: NA; CDR3 protein: CASTLKGVGPEKLFF
V gene: TRBV5-3; J gene: TRBJ1-3; clone size: few; CDR3 protein: CARSLDRRTGENTIYF
V gene: TRBV19; J gene: TRBJ2-3; clone size: NA; CDR3 protein: CASSIGGFADTQYF
V gene: TRBV5-8; J gene: TRBJ1-1; clone size: once; CDR3 protein: CASSLGIMDASTEAFF